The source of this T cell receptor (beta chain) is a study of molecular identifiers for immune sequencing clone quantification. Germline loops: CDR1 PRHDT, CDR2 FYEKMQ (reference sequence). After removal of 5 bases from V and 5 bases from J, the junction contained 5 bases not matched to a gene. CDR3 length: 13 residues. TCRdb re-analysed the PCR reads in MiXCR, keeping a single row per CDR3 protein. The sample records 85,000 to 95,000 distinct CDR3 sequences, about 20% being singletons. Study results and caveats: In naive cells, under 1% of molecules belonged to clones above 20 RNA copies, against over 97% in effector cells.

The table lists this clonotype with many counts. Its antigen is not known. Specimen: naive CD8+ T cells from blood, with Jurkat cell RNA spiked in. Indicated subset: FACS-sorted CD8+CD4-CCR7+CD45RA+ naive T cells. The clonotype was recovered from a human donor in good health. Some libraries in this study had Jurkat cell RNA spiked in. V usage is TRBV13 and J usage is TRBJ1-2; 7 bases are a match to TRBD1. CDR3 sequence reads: CASSLDRLYGYTF. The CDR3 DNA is TGTGCCAGCAGCCTGGACAGGTTATATGGCTACACCTTC.